These 17 T cell receptor beta chains share one sample of origin, sequenced in a study of OX40 agonist ivuxolimab in advanced cancers. TCRdb's copy holds only in-frame clones and misses some; the assay was immunoSEQ multiplex PCR. The sample lists 73,000 or so clones, around 80% occurring once. Sequences were derived from CD4+ or CD8+ T cells sorted from blood, sampled in a trial of the OX40 agonist ivuxolimab. These receptor sequences come from an adult with an advanced solid tumor such as melanoma, head and neck, liver or kidney cancer.

The count of this clone is one. This chain connects TRBV23-1 to TRBJ1-1, with no clear D. TRBV23-1 carries the ORF label, with uncertain function. The CDR3 is 23 residues long. V lost 4 bases, J lost 2 bases, and 38 bases lay in between. In nucleotides, the CDR3 is TGCGCCAGCAGTCGTAGACCCCTTAGCGGGCTCGTGGTTGGAATACAGCCTAACACTGAAGCTTTCTTT. This gives the protein CASSRRPLSGLVVGIQPNTEAFF.

The chain has TRBV28 and TRBJ2-7; no reliable D call. CDR3 length: 21 residues. V dropped 6 bases and J dropped 3 bases, with 36 bases sitting between them. Germline V CDR1 and CDR2: MDHEN, SYDVKM. This CDR3 reads CASSPLQGSWGSVELHYEQYF. CDR3 DNA sequence: TGTGCCAGCAGCCCTTTACAAGGCTCCTGGGGTAGTGTAGAACTTCACTACGAGCAGTACTTC.

This chain links TRBV19 with TRBJ1-4, with D unresolved. The CDR3 is made up of 15 amino acids. The germline V gene encodes CDR1 LNHDA and CDR2 SQIVND (reference sequence). The ends were cut back, 10 bases at V and 0 bases at J, with 15 bases in the middle. CDR3 sequence: CATHPLGTTNEKLFF. In nucleotides, the CDR3 is TGTGCCACCCATCCCCTTGGGACAACTAATGAAAAACTGTTTTTT.

The chain employs TRBV6-5 and TRBJ1-3; D not resolved. The V end was cut by 6 bases, the J end by 3 bases, with 6 bases between. The CDR3 spans 12 residues. CDR1 is MNHEY, CDR2 SVGAGI, per germline. The CDR3 DNA sequence: TGTGCCAGCAGCTACCTTGGAAACACCATATATTTT. Protein: CASSYLGNTIYF.

This chain joins TRBV7-2 and TRBJ1-4; D unclear. Trimming took off 4 bases at V and 8 bases at J, with 17 bases between the two ends. This CDR3 region has 15 residues. CDR1 SGHTA and CDR2 FQGNSA come from the germline V gene. CDR3 DNA sequence: TGTGCCAGCAGCTATAGGACGGAGCCCAGGGAAAAACTGTTTTTT. Protein product: CASSYRTEPREKLFF.

The V and J genes are TRBV2 and TRBJ2-7; D may match TRBD1 or TRBD2 (5 bases each). Germline CDR1 reads SNHLY; CDR2 reads FYNNEI. The V end lost 4 bases, the J end lost 5 bases, and 9 bases lay between the germline ends. The CDR3 runs 12 residues. CDR3 sequence reads: CASSGWGNEQYF. The CDR3 DNA follows: TGTGCCAGCAGTGGGTGGGGGAACGAGCAGTACTTC.

This rearrangement joins TRBV29-1 to TRBJ1-3; D remains unclear. The CDR3 is 13 amino acids. V was cut by 2 bases and J by 0 bases, with 5 bases left in between. Germline V lookup: CDR1 SQVTM, CDR2 ANQGSEA. The CDR3 sequence is CSVERGSGNTIYF. The CDR3 region has the DNA TGCAGCGTTGAACGGGGCTCTGGAAACACCATATATTTT.

This chain uses TRBV19 with TRBJ1-5; possibly TRBD1 for D (5 bases). V was trimmed by 3 bases and J by 2 bases, leaving 20 bases between them. This CDR3 is built from 18 residues. The germline gives CDR1 LNHDA, CDR2 SQIVND (reference sequence). As DNA, the CDR3 is TGTGCCAGTAGTATGAATATCTTCTCAGGGTATGGCAATCAGCCCCAGCATTTT. This translates into CASSMNIFSGYGNQPQHF.

The chain combines TRBV19 with TRBJ2-1; TRBD1 might be the D (6 bases). Germline CDR1 is LNHDA and CDR2 is SQIVND (reference sequence). Trimming stripped 5 bases from V and 3 bases from J, with 11 bases between. This CDR3 is 14 amino acids long. This CDR3 reads CASSADRFYNEQFF. CDR3 DNA: TGTGCCAGTAGTGCAGACAGGTTCTACAATGAGCAGTTCTTC.

The V and J genes are TRBV14 and TRBJ2-5, with 8 bases that match TRBD2. V was clipped by 8 bases and J by 4 bases; unmatched bases: 9. The germline gives CDR1 SGHDN, CDR2 FVKESK. This CDR3 spans 14 amino acids. The CDR3 DNA reads as TGTGCCAGCTCGGAGCTAGCGGGCGGAGAGACCCAGTACTTC. Its translation is CASSELAGGETQYF.

In this sample, this clone turned up a few times. This sequence joins TRBV11-2 and TRBJ1-2; D is possibly TRBD1 (5 bases). V shed 0 bases and J shed 7 bases, with 12 bases lying between them. The length of the CDR3 is 14 residues. The V gene's germline CDR1 is SGHAT and CDR2 FQNNGV. The CDR3 region has the DNA TGTGCCAGCAGCTTAGAGATGAGCAGGGTTGGCTACACCTTC. Translating it yields CASSLEMSRVGYTF.

The V and J genes are TRBV18 and TRBJ2-1; 9 bases match TRBD2. The trim removed 4 bases at V and 3 bases at J, leaving 4 bases unmatched. This CDR3 has 15 residues. In germline, CDR1 is KGHSH, CDR2 LQKENI. The DNA of the CDR3 is TGTGCCAGCTCACAGGGACTAGCCTACTACAATGAGCAGTTCTTC. Its protein product is CASSQGLAYYNEQFF.

The chain employs TRBV11-2 and TRBJ2-3; D is unresolved. The V gene lost 1 base and the J gene lost 6 bases, with 8 bases spanning the gap. CDR1 and CDR2 from the germline V gene are SGHAT and FQNNGV. There are 13 residues in the CDR3. The CDR3 DNA reads as TGTGCCAGCAGCTTAGGTCACGGTGATACGCAGTATTTT. It specifies CASSLGHGDTQYF.

This sequence joins TRBV7-9 and TRBJ2-5; TRBD1 matches at 7 bases. Judging by the DNA end, TRBJ2-7 fits better; the J call may be wrong. This CDR3 has 14 amino acids. CDR1 and CDR2 (germline): SEHNR, FQNEAQ (reference sequence). The CDR3 nucleotides are TGTGCCAGCAGCCGTCGGGACAGCTCCTACGAGCAGTACTTC. Translation gives CASSRRDSSYEQYF.

This chain uses TRBV2 with TRBJ2-3; TRBD1 matches 8 bases. V shed 3 bases, J shed 6 bases, and the junction held 2 bases outside the gene matches. CDR3 size: 13 residues. The germline gives CDR1 SNHLY, CDR2 FYNNEI. The CDR3 DNA sequence: TGTGCCAGCAGTGAGGACAGGGAGGATACGCAGTATTTT. Translation: CASSEDREDTQYF.

This rearrangement joins TRBV15 to TRBJ2-7; TRBD1 matches 10 bases. This CDR3 comprises 17 residues. CDR1 is LNHNV, CDR2 YYDKDF, per germline (reference sequence). J was trimmed by 0 bases and V by 3 bases; bases with no gene match: 8. CDR3 residues: CATSRSLRQGASYEQYF. The CDR3 bases are TGTGCCACCAGCAGGTCTCTTAGACAGGGGGCCTCCTACGAGCAGTACTTC.

This rearrangement joins TRBV7-2 to TRBJ2-2; D is undetermined. This CDR3 region has 14 residues. Germline V gene lookup returns CDR1 SGHTA and CDR2 FQGNSA. V was cut by 3 bases and J by 1 base, with 6 bases left in between. CDR3: CASSFTLNTGELFF. The CDR3 DNA is TGTGCCAGCAGCTTCACCCTGAACACCGGGGAGCTGTTTTTT.